The rows below give T cell receptor beta chains drawn from one sample of a study of cytomegalovirus exposure and HLA in healthy donors. Produced via immunoSEQ multiplex PCR; TCRdb's table is partial and in-frame only. This table holds tens of thousands of clones. Sequencing input: PBMCs. These receptor sequences come from a male donor in good health and CMV-seronegative. The CDR3 runs from the conserved cysteine through the conserved F or W. Fields, in order: V gene, CDR3 protein.

>TRBV15
CATSRATVEQFF
>TRBV5-1
CASGQGNGYTF
>TRBV29-1
CSVGLAGGQETQYF
>TRBV11-2
CASSVRRYLDKSSPLHF
>TRBV7-9
CASSSRVDAGGRTDTQYF
>TRBV11-2
CASSAGQFYGYTF
>TRBV28
CASSSFQERTEDFF
>TRBV6-1
CASSALTASSYNEQFF
>TRBV27
CASSLGRGYTDTQYF
>TRBV2
CASSMEVGTGYSGNTIYF
>TRBV6-5
CASSRQGQGHYEQYF
>TRBV5-4
CASSLDQGWTEAFF
>TRBV30
CASQTLSFTDTQYF
>TRBV2
CASSDQLGTDQPQHF
>TRBV18
CASSQTGSENTIYF
>TRBV2
CASSSDRLMPSEQYF